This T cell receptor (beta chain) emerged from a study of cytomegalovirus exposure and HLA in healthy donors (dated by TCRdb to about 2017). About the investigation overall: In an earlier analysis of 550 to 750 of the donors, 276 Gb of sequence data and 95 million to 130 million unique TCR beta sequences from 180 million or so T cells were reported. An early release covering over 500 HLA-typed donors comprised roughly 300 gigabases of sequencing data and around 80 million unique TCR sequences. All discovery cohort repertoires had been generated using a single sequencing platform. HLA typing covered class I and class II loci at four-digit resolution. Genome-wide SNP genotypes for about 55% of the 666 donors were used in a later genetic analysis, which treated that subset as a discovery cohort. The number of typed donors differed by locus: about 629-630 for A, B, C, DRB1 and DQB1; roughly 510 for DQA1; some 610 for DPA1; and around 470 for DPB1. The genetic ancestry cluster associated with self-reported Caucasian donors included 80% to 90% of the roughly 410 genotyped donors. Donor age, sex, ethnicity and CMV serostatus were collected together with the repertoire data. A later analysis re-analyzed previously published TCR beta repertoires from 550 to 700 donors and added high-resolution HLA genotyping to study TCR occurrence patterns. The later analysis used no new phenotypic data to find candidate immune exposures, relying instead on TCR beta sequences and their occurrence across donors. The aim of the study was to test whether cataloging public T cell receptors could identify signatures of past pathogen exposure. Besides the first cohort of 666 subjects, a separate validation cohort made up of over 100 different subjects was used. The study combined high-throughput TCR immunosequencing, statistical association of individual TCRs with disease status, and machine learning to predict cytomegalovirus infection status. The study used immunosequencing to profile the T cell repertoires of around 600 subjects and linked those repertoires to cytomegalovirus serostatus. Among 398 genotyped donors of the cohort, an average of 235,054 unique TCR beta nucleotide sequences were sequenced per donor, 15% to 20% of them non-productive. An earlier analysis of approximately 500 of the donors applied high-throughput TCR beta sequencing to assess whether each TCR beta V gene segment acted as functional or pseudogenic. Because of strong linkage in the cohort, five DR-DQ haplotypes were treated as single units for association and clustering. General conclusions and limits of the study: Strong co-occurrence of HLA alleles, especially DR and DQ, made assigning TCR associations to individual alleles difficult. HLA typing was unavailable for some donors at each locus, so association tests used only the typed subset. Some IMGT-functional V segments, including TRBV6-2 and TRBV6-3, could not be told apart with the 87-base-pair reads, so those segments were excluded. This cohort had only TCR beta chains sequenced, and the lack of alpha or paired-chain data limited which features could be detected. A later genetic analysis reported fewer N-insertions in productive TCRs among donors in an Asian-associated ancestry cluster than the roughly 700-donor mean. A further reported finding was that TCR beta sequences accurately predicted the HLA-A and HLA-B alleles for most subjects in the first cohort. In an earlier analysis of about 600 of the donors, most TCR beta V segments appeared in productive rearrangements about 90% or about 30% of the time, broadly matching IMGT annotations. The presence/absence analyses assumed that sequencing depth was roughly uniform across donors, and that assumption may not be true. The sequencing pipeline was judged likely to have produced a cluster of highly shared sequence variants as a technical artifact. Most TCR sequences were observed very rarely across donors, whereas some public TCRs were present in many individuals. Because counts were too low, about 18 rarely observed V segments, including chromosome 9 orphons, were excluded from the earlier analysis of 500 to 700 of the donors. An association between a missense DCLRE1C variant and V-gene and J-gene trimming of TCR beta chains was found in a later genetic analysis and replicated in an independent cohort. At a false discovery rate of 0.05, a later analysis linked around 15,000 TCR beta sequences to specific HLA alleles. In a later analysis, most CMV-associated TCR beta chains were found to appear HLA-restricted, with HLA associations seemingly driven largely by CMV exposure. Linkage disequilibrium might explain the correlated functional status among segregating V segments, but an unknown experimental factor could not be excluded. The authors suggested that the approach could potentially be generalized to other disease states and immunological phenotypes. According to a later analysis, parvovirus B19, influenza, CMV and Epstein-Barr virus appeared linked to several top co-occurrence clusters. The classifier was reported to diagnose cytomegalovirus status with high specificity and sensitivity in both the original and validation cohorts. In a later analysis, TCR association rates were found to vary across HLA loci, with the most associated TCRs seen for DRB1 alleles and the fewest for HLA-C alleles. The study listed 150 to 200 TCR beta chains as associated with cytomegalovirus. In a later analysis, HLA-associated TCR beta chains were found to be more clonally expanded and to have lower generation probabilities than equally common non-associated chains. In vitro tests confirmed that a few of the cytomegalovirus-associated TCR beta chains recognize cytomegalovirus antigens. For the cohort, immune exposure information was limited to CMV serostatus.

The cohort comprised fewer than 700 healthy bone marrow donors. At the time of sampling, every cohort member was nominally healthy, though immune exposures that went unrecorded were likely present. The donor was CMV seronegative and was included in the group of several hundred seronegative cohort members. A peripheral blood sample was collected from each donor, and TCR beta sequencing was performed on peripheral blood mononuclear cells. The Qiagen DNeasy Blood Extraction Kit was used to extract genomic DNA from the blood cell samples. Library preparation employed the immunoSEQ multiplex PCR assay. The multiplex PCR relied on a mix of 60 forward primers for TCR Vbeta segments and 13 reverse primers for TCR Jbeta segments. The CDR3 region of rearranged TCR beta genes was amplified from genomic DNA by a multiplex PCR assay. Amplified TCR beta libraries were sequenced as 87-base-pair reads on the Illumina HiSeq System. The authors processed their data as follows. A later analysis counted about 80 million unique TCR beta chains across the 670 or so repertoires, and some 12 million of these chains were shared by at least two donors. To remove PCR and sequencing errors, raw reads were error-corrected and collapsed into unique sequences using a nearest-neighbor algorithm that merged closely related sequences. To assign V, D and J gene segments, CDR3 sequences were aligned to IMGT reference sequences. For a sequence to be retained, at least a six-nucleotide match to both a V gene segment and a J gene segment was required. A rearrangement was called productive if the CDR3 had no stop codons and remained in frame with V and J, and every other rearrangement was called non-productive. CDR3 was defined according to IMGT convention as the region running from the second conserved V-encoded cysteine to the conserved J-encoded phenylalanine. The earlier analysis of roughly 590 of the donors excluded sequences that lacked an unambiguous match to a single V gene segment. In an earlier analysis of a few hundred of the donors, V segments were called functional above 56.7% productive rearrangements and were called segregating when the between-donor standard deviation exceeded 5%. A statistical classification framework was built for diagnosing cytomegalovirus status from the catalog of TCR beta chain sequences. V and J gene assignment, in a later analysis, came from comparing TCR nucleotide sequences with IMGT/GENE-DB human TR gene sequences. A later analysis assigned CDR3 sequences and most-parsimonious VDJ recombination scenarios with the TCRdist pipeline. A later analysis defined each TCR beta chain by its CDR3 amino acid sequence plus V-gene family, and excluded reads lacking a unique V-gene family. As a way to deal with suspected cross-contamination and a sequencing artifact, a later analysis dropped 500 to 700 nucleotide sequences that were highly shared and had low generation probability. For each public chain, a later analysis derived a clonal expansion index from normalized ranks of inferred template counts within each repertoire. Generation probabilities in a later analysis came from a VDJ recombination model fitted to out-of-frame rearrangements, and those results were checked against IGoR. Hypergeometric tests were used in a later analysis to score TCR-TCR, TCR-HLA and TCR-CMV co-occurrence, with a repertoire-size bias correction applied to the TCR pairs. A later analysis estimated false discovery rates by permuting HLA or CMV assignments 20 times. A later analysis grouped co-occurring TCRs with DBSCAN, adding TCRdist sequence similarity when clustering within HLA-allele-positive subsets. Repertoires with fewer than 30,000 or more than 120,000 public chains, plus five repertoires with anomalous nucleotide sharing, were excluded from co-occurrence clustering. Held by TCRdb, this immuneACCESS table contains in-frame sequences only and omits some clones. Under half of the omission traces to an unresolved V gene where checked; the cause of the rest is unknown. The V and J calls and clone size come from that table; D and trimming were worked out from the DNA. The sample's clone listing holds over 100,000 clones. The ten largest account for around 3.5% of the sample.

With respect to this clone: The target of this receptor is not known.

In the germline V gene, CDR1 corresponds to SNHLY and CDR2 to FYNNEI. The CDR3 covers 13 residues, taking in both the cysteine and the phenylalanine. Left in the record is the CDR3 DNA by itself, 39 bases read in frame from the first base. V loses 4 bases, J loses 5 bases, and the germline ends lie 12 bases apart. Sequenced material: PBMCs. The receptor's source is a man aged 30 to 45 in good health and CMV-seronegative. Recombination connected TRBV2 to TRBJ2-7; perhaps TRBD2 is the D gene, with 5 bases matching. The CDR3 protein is CASSGLGDNEQYF. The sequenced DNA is TGTGCCAGCAGTGGTCTGGGAGACAACGAGCAGTACTTC. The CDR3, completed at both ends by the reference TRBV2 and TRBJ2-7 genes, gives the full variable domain EPEVTQTPSHQVTQMGQEVILRCVPISNHLYFYWYRQILGQKVEFLVSFYNNEISEKSEIFDDQFSVERPDGSNFTLKIRSTKLEDSAMYFCASSGLGDNEQYFGPGTRLTVT.